This section outlines one TCR beta chain sequence together with its context. These data are taken from a study of blood T cell repertoires in COVID-19. Across the whole study: The origin of the acute and convalescent COVID-19 samples was the United States, Italy and Spain. T cells, B-cell-depleted T cells, or PBMCs supplied cDNA or gDNA.

Original handling: Quantification of nucleated cells was approximated via reference gene primer amplification. Some clones are missing from TCRdb's copy, which holds only in-frame ones; the method was immunoSEQ multiplex PCR. The D gene and trimming were derived from the DNA, and the V and J assignments and clone size from that table. The sample carries roughly 250,000 clones, approximately 90% recorded once. CDR3 size: 14 residues. The germline CDR1 and CDR2 sequences are LGHNA and YNFKEQ. The V gene end was trimmed by 2 bases and the J gene end by 0 bases; junction bases not matched to a gene: 1. V usage is TRBV4-2 and J usage is TRBJ2-7, with TRBD1 matching 7 bases. The material sequenced was peripheral blood. This sequence originates from a man in his sixties who had recovered from COVID-19. The CDR3 reads CASSQRDSSYEQYF. In nucleotides, the CDR3 is TGTGCCAGCAGCCAAAGGGACAGCTCCTACGAGCAGTACTTC.